These 21 T cell receptor beta chains originate from one sample sequenced in a study of blood T cell repertoires in COVID-19. Sequencing used immunoSEQ multiplex PCR; TCRdb keeps in-frame clones, though not all of them. Among roughly 70,000 clones listed, around 90% were seen once. Input material: peripheral blood. These TCRs come from a woman aged 80 or over with active COVID-19.

This clone was counted only a few times. The rearrangement links TRBV2 to TRBJ1-5; 9 positions match TRBD1. CDR3 size: 14 residues. J was trimmed by 7 bases and V by 7 bases; bases with no gene match: 8. From germline, CDR1 is SNHLY and CDR2 FYNNEI. CDR3 protein: CASTGTGQGQPQHF. Here the CDR3 DNA reads TGTGCCAGCACCGGGACAGGGCAGGGGCAGCCCCAGCATTTT.

V usage is TRBV7-9 and J usage is TRBJ1-6, with D maybe TRBD1 (5 bases). V was clipped by 6 bases and J by 0 bases, with 12 bases between them. The CDR3 length is 16 residues. Germline loops: CDR1 SEHNR, CDR2 FQNEAQ (reference sequence). Written as DNA, the CDR3 is TGTGCCAGCAGAGGCTCCGGGGGCTCCTATAATTCACCCCTCCACTTT. Translated, it gives CASRGSGGSYNSPLHF.

The chain combines TRBV28 with TRBJ2-5, with D maybe TRBD2 (5 bases). Trimming pared 5 bases from V and 3 bases from J, leaving 16 bases between. The CDR3 runs to 15 residues. In germline, CDR1 is MDHEN, CDR2 SYDVKM. CDR3 in amino acids: CASSQAGGQEETQYF. CDR3 DNA sequence: TGTGCCAGCAGTCAAGCAGGCGGGCAGGAAGAGACCCAGTACTTC. Using reference TRBV28 and TRBJ2-5 for the parts outside the CDR3, the full variable domain is DVKVTQSSRYLVKRTGEKVFLECVQDMDHENMFWYRQDPGLGLRLIYFSYDVKMKEKGDIPEGYSVSREKKERFSLILESASTNQTSMYLCASSQAGGQEETQYFGPGTRLLVL.

This clone was detected once. The chain employs TRBV20-1 and TRBJ2-7, with D unclear. Per the germline V gene, CDR1 is DFQATT and CDR2 is SNEGSKA (reference sequence). The CDR3 is 10 amino acids. V was pared by 5 bases and J by 6 bases, with 8 bases between. The CDR3 loop is CSAPFGEQYF. The CDR3 DNA reads as TGCAGTGCTCCTTTCGGCGAGCAGTACTTC.

The rearrangement uses TRBV7-2 and TRBJ2-7; D may be TRBD1 (5 bases). CDR1 is SGHTA, CDR2 FQGNSA, per germline. V gave up 2 bases and J gave up 3 bases, with 14 bases separating them. The CDR3 has 15 residues. This chain's CDR3 is CASSLQGRNIYEQYF. For the CDR3, the DNA is TGTGCCAGCAGCTTACAGGGAAGGAATATCTACGAGCAGTACTTC.

CDR3 in amino acids: CASSSGGVTYEQYF. The CDR3 DNA follows: TGTGCCAGCAGCTCAGGGGGAGTGACCTACGAGCAGTACTTC. The chain couples TRBV11-3 to TRBJ2-7; TRBD1 agrees at 7 bases. The germline V gene encodes CDR1 SGHNT and CDR2 YENEEA. Losses at the gene ends were 4 bases for V and 2 bases for J; bases not matched to a gene: 5. The CDR3 has 14 residues. Full variable domain (outside the CDR3, taken from reference TRBV11-3 and TRBJ2-7): EAGVVQSPRYKIIEKKQPVAFWCNPISGHNTLYWYLQNLGQGPELLIRYENEEAVDDSQLPKDRFSAERLKGVDSTLKIQPAELGDSAVYLCASSSGGVTYEQYFGPGTRLTVT.

The rearrangement links TRBV12-3 or TRBV12-4 to TRBJ1-1; 8 nucleotides agree with TRBD1. The CDR3 consists of 13 residues. V lost 5 bases and J lost 3; bases outside the gene matches: 2. The CDR3 loop is CASSQGAHTEAFF. The CDR3 DNA reads TGTGCCAGCAGTCAGGGGGCCCACACTGAAGCTTTCTTT.

The chain recombines TRBV28 with TRBJ2-1; no clear D gene. V lost 6 bases and J 0 bases, leaving 15 bases between the germline ends. CDR1 and CDR2 (germline): MDHEN, SYDVKM. CDR3 size: 16 residues. CDR3 coding DNA: TGTGCCAGCAGCCAGCCGACTGGTAGCTCCTACAATGAGCAGTTCTTC. Residues: CASSQPTGSSYNEQFF.

Only one count was recorded for this clone. This chain links TRBV4-2 with TRBJ2-1; TRBD2 agrees at 9 bases. Germline V gene sequence: CDR1 LGHNA, CDR2 YNFKEQ. The CDR3 spans 15 residues. The trim removed 1 base at V and 7 bases at J, leaving 5 bases unmatched. The CDR3 sequence is CASSQGLAGRNEQFF. The CDR3 DNA follows: TGTGCCAGCAGCCAAGGGCTAGCGGGAAGGAATGAGCAGTTCTTC.

V is TRBV28 and J is TRBJ1-5; D may be TRBD1 (6 bases). Germline CDR1 MDHEN, CDR2 SYDVKM. The V end lost 3 bases, the J end lost 4 bases, and 16 bases lay between the germline ends. The CDR3 length is 16 residues. The CDR3 nucleotides read TGTGCCAGCAGTTTTAGGACAGCCGGCGAAAATCAGCCCCAGCATTTT. The encoded protein is CASSFRTAGENQPQHF.

The chain uses TRBV2 and TRBJ1-1; possible D gene TRBD1, 5 bases. The CDR3 is 13 residues long. The V end lost 7 bases, the J end lost 1 base, and 10 bases lay between the germline ends. From germline, CDR1 is SNHLY and CDR2 FYNNEI. In nucleotides, the CDR3 is TGTGCCAGCACGGGGGACGGGAACACTGAAGCTTTCTTT. This gives the protein CASTGDGNTEAFF.

This sequence joins TRBV4-3 and TRBJ2-7; D possibly corresponds to TRBD1 (5 bases). V was pared by 4 bases and J by 5 bases, with 18 bases between. The CDR3 contains 15 residues. Per the germline V gene, CDR1 is LGHNA and CDR2 is YSLEER. The chain's CDR3 is CASSPSGGRVNEQYF. CDR3 coding DNA: TGCGCCAGCAGCCCCTCGGGCGGCAGGGTTAACGAGCAGTACTTC.

This chain connects TRBV7-8 to TRBJ2-5; TRBD2 matches 9 bases. V shed 2 bases and J 5 bases; nucleotides not matched to a gene: 9. There are 16 residues in the CDR3. CDR1 and CDR2 (germline): SGHVS, FQNEAQ. This CDR3 reads CASSLFGGRAEETQYF. DNA for the CDR3: TGTGCCAGCAGCTTATTTGGCGGGAGGGCCGAGGAGACCCAGTACTTC.

This clone was observed a few times. This chain joins TRBV7-9 and TRBJ2-1; TRBD1 matches 7 bases. Trimming at V came to 5 bases and at J to 6 bases, leaving 13 bases not matched to a gene. This CDR3 spans 16 amino acids. The germline V gene encodes CDR1 SEHNR and CDR2 FQNEAQ (reference sequence). The CDR3 is CASSARQGWVVNEQFF. The CDR3 coding sequence is TGTGCCAGCAGCGCAAGACAGGGATGGGTTGTCAATGAGCAGTTCTTC.

V usage is TRBV7-9 and J usage is TRBJ1-5; 8 positions match TRBD1. CDR1 is SEHNR, CDR2 FQNEAQ, per germline (reference sequence). The CDR3 contains 15 residues. The junction had 5 bases not matched to a gene; V was cut back by 5 bases and J by 2 bases. For the CDR3, the DNA is TGTGCCAGCAGCGTTGACAGGGGAGGCAATCAGCCCCAGCATTTT. Amino acid sequence: CASSVDRGGNQPQHF.

The chain uses TRBV5-1 and TRBJ2-7; 9 bases are a match to TRBD2. Germline assignment: CDR1 SGHRS and CDR2 YFSETQ. The CDR3 spans 14 residues. The V gene end was trimmed by 4 bases and the J gene end by 5 bases; junction bases not matched to a gene: 7. The CDR3 coding sequence is TGCGCCAGCAGCCTTGCTAGCGGGACTGACGAGCAGTACTTC. Residues: CASSLASGTDEQYF.

V gene TRBV5-4 combines with J gene TRBJ2-3, with 9 bases that match TRBD2. Trimming took 4 bases from V and 8 from J; bases not matched to a gene: 14. The CDR3 spans 16 residues. Germline assignment: CDR1 SGHNT and CDR2 YYREEE (reference sequence). CDR3 bases: TGTGCCAGCAGCCCGGGGTCTAGCGGGAAGGGGGGTACGCAGTATTTT. As protein: CASSPGSSGKGGTQYF.

This clone appeared a few times. The chain is built from TRBV15 and TRBJ2-7; D possibly corresponds to TRBD1 (5 bases). Trimming left V 0 bases short and J 3 bases short, with 9 bases between. Looked up from germline, CDR1 is LNHNV and CDR2 is YYDKDF (reference sequence). The length of the CDR3 is 14 residues. CDR3 DNA sequence: TGTGCCACCAGCAGAGATCGAAGGGGCTACGAGCAGTACTTC. Its protein is CATSRDRRGYEQYF.

The chain couples TRBV7-2 to TRBJ2-1, with 13 nucleotides matching TRBD2. Per the germline V gene, CDR1 is SGHTA and CDR2 is FQGNSA. This CDR3 spans 17 amino acids. With V trimmed by 4 bases and J by 0 bases, 3 bases remained unmatched. The CDR3 here is CASSSRTSGSSYNEQFF. CDR3 DNA sequence: TGTGCCAGCAGCTCACGGACTAGCGGGAGCTCCTACAATGAGCAGTTCTTC.

The chain has TRBV14 and TRBJ2-1; 13 nucleotides match TRBD2. The CDR3 extends over 16 amino acids. J lost 7 bases, V lost 2 bases, and 5 bases had no gene match. Germline values: CDR1 SGHDN, CDR2 FVKESK. DNA of the CDR3: TGTGCCAGCAGCCAATCCGGGACTAGCGGGGTAAATGAGCAGTTCTTC. Its translation is CASSQSGTSGVNEQFF.

The chain employs TRBV7-2 and TRBJ2-7, with TRBD2 matching 9 bases. The CDR3 has 18 residues. In germline, CDR1 is SGHTA, CDR2 FQGNSA. V gave up 1 base and J gave up 0 bases; unmatched junction bases: 10. The CDR3 nucleotides are TGTGCCAGCAGCTTAGACGGACTAGCGCCAACCCACTCCTACGAGCAGTACTTC. It codes for CASSLDGLAPTHSYEQYF.